The rows below give T cell receptor beta chains drawn from one sample of a study of cytomegalovirus exposure and HLA in healthy donors. Clones were sequenced by immunoSEQ multiplex PCR, and TCRdb holds only the in-frame ones, with some missing. The sample contains fewer than 200,000 clones, over 70% of which appear only once. Sample: PBMCs. The receptors were sampled from a man younger than 45 in good health and CMV-seronegative. Each CDR3 is given with its conserved first and last residue. The order of the fields is V gene, J gene, clone size, D gene, CDR3 DNA, CDR3 protein. D genes are given only for firm matches. Size values are once, few and many counts, or a class for expanded clones, and some rows have none.

TRBV19	TRBJ2-7	NA	NA	TGTGCCAGTAGTATAGGTGGGGCCGCCTACGAGCAGTACTTC	CASSIGGAAYEQYF
TRBV10-3	TRBJ2-5	NA	TRBD1	TGTGCCATCACCGGAGGGACAGGAGAGACCCAGTACTTC	CAITGGTGETQYF
TRBV7-9	TRBJ2-7	NA	NA	TGTGCCAGCAGCAAAGGGGCAGACTACGAGCAGTACTTC	CASSKGADYEQYF
TRBV2	TRBJ2-7	NA	NA	TGTGCCAGCAGGGACAAGAGGTCGACCTCCGAGCAGTACTTC	CASRDKRSTSEQYF
TRBV9	TRBJ2-1	NA	NA	TGTGCCAGCAGCGCCATGCCGCGAGTTCGGTTCCACAATGAGCAGTTCTTC	CASSAMPRVRFHNEQFF
TRBV5-1	TRBJ2-7	few	NA	TGCGCCAGCAGCAAGACAAGGACATACGAGCAGTACTTC	CASSKTRTYEQYF
TRBV10-3	TRBJ1-6	NA	TRBD1	TGTGCCATCAGCGCGCGGGACAGCACTAATTCACCCCTCCACTTT	CAISARDSTNSPLHF
TRBV7-9	TRBJ1-3	NA	NA	TGTGCCAGCAGCTTAGTTCAGGGGTCCATATATTTT	CASSLVQGSIYF
TRBV2	TRBJ1-3	NA	NA	TGTGCCAGCGACAGTGCGGGAAACACCATATATTTT	CASDSAGNTIYF
TRBV19	TRBJ2-7	few	NA	TGTGCCAGTAGCATCGGGATCTCCTACGAGCAGTACTTC	CASSIGISYEQYF
TRBV28	TRBJ1-2	NA	NA	TGTGCCAGCAGTTTGGAGAGAAACTATGGCTACACCTTC	CASSLERNYGYTF
TRBV4-3	TRBJ1-2	NA	NA	TGCGCCAGCAGCCAAGGGACAGACCCGGGTTTGCATGGCTACACCTTC	CASSQGTDPGLHGYTF
TRBV2	TRBJ2-5	NA	NA	TGTGCCAGCAGCGGTCCAGGGTTGTGGGAGACCCAGTACTTC	CASSGPGLWETQYF
TRBV5-4	TRBJ1-1	NA	NA	TGTGCCAGCAGCTCCGATTGGGGGGGCACTGAAGCTTTCTTT	CASSSDWGGTEAFF
TRBV30	TRBJ1-2	NA	TRBD1	TGTGCCTGGAGTACTACCGGGACAGGGGCGCTAGGAGGCTACACCTTC	CAWSTTGTGALGGYTF
TRBV7-2	TRBJ2-7	NA	TRBD1	TGTGCCAGCAGCCCGACAGGGTCGTCGCGGGAGCAGTACTTC	CASSPTGSSREQYF
TRBV28	TRBJ1-5	NA	NA	TGTGCCAGCAGTTCTCCGGGGGGGCGCGTGGAATTTTCAAATCAGCCCCAGCATTTT	CASSSPGGRVEFSNQPQHF
TRBV7-9	TRBJ2-7	NA	NA	TGTTCCAGCAGCTTGGCGGCGGGGCCAATTTACGAGCAGTACTTC	CSSSLAAGPIYEQYF
TRBV27	TRBJ2-7	NA	TRBD2	TGTGCCAGCAGTTCGACTAGCGGGAGGGAAGAGCAGTACTTC	CASSSTSGREEQYF
TRBV9	TRBJ2-7	NA	TRBD2	TGTGCCAGCACCCCGGAGGCGGGAGTATACGAGCAGTACTTC	CASTPEAGVYEQYF
TRBV28	TRBJ1-2	NA	NA	TGTGCCAGCAGTTTGGGAGGCAGGCTGTATGGCTACACCTTC	CASSLGGRLYGYTF
TRBV5-4	TRBJ2-2	NA	NA	TGTGCCAGCAGCCCCCGGACAGCGAACACCGGGGAGCTGTTTTTT	CASSPRTANTGELFF
TRBV10-1	TRBJ1-2	NA	NA	TGCGCCAGCAGTGAGACACCTAACTATGGCTACACCTTC	CASSETPNYGYTF
TRBV5-1	TRBJ1-1	NA	NA	TGCGCCAGCAGCTTTAGACACTCGGAGGGCACTGAAGCTTTCTTT	CASSFRHSEGTEAFF
TRBV28	TRBJ2-7	NA	TRBD1	TGTGCCAGCAGCCTGGACAGGGCACCCTACGAGCAGTACTTC	CASSLDRAPYEQYF
TRBV10-1	TRBJ2-1	NA	TRBD2	TGCGCCAGCAGTGGGGGACTAGCGGGAGCGGATGAGCAGTTCTTC	CASSGGLAGADEQFF
TRBV4-1	TRBJ1-1	NA	NA	TGCGCCAGCAGCAAAGGAGGGAAATTGAACACTGAAGCTTTCTTT	CASSKGGKLNTEAFF
TRBV29-1	TRBJ1-1	NA	NA	TGCAGCGTACCACAGGGTACCGCTACTGAAGCTTTCTTT	CSVPQGTATEAFF
TRBV5-6	TRBJ1-4	NA	NA	TGTGCCAGCACGGGGGGGGTTTCTGCGGCAGTCCCAACTAATGAAAAACTGTTTTTT	CASTGGVSAAVPTNEKLFF
TRBV9	TRBJ2-5	NA	TRBD1	TGTGCCAGCAGCGTAGGCGGCAGGGGGCCGGAGACCCAGTACTTC	CASSVGGRGPETQYF
TRBV18	TRBJ1-2	NA	TRBD1	TGTGCCAGCTCACCAAGGGACAGAGACGCCGGCTACACCTTC	CASSPRDRDAGYTF
TRBV4-1	TRBJ1-3	NA	TRBD1	TGCGCCAGCAGCCTAAGACAGGGGTCCCTCTCTCCTGGAAACACCATATATTTT	CASSLRQGSLSPGNTIYF
TRBV7-9	TRBJ1-4	once	NA	TGTGCCAGCAGCTTCGGGGGGGCCAGGGAAAAACTGTTTTTT	CASSFGGAREKLFF
TRBV7-9	TRBJ2-2	once	TRBD2	TGTGCCAGCAGCTTAACGGGGGGTCTATCCGGGGAGCTGTTTTTT	CASSLTGGLSGELFF
TRBV10-3	TRBJ2-5	NA	TRBD1	TGTGCCATCAGGGGACAGCTGCTACAAGAGACCCAGTACTTC	CAIRGQLLQETQYF
TRBV6-5	TRBJ2-1	NA	NA	TGTGCCAGCAGTTCCCGGCGGCCTCACAATGAGCAGTTCTTC	CASSSRRPHNEQFF
TRBV5-6	TRBJ2-2	few	NA	TGTGCCAGCAGCCCTTCTCCCCTCCCCGGGGAGCTGTTTTTT	CASSPSPLPGELFF
TRBV5-4	TRBJ2-7	once	NA	TGTGCCAGCAGCTTGGTGGGCAGTTCCTACGAGCAGTACTTC	CASSLVGSSYEQYF
TRBV28	TRBJ2-1	NA	NA	TGTGCCAGCAGTTCCCACCTAGCGTTGGGCTACAATGAGCAGTTCTTC	CASSSHLALGYNEQFF
TRBV9	TRBJ1-1	NA	TRBD1	TGTGCCAGCAGCGAGACAGGGGTGAACACTGAAGCTTTCTTT	CASSETGVNTEAFF
TRBV4-1	TRBJ2-7	NA	NA	TGCGCCAGCAGCCAAGATCCGGGACTCTTTGTGGGCTACGAGCAGTACTTC	CASSQDPGLFVGYEQYF
TRBV11-2	TRBJ1-6	NA	NA	TGTGCCAGCAGCTCCTCCCCGGCGGGATCTGGTTCACCCCTCCACTTT	CASSSSPAGSGSPLHF
TRBV5-6	TRBJ2-3	NA	NA	TGTGCCAGCCGGATACTAGGCACAGATACGCAGTATTTT	CASRILGTDTQYF
TRBV6-5	TRBJ2-1	NA	NA	TGTGCCAGCAGTTACGCCGGGACACCATACAATGAGCAGTTCTTC	CASSYAGTPYNEQFF
TRBV7-9	TRBJ2-3	NA	NA	TGTGCCAGCAGCTTAGTTGAAAAGCGTACGCAGTATTTT	CASSLVEKRTQYF
TRBV4-1	TRBJ1-2	NA	NA	TGCGCCAGCAGCCAAGTTCGGGAAGGCTACACCTTC	CASSQVREGYTF
TRBV27	TRBJ2-7	NA	NA	TGTGCCAGCAGTTTTCATCTCTCCTACGAGCAGTACTTC	CASSFHLSYEQYF
TRBV21-1	TRBJ2-7	few	NA	TGTGCCAGCAGCAAAGGTAGAGGACAGGGGAACTACGAGCAGTACTTC	CASSKGRGQGNYEQYF
TRBV9	TRBJ1-6	NA	TRBD1	TGTGCCAGCAGCCCGAAGGACAGGGCCTTATCACCCCTCCACTTT	CASSPKDRALSPLHF
TRBV28	TRBJ1-1	NA	NA	TGTGCCAGCAGTTTGAGGGGGAGCGTGAACACTGAAGCTTTCTTT	CASSLRGSVNTEAFF
TRBV27	TRBJ2-3	NA	NA	TGTGCCAGCACCACAGGTGGGACAGATACGCAGTATTTT	CASTTGGTDTQYF